This record covers a single TCR beta chain. The antigen it binds to is not known. Nothing much larger sits one base from this clone, and base qualities are not available. TCR CDR3 regions were amplified from genomic DNA by multiplex PCR using the deep immunoSEQ assay. Extracted genomic DNA from each cell subset was distributed evenly across all wells of several immunoSEQ 96-well plates, and each plate was treated as a replicate. For sorted subsets, each replicate PCR was loaded with approximately 0.2 ug genomic DNA, equivalent to 25,000 to 30,000 T cell genomes. The purified libraries were quantified using a Qubit 3.0 fluorometer, sized with a Bioanalyzer 2100, and then quantified again using the KAPA Library Quantification kit. A separate single-read 150-cycle Illumina NextSeq 550 flow cell was used to sequence each immunoSEQ 96-well plate. As for the authors' bioinformatics: The immunoSEQ output contained only junctional sequences without quality scores, so filtering could not match that applied to full-length reads. To assign V/J genes and CDR3, sequences were annotated using PyIR, a Python wrapper for IgBLAST v1.9, with IMGT germline references. Reads were removed for weak V/J assignments (E-value above 1e-6), missing CDR3, stop codons, out-of-frame junctions, or ambiguous translated residues. A V3J clonotype was defined by an identical inferred V gene, J gene, and CDR3 amino acid sequence. The percentage overlap between two repertoires was calculated by dividing the number of shared unique clonotypes by the size of the smaller repertoire. Repertoire richness was assessed with RTK rarefaction, the Chao1 estimator, and Recon v2.1 estimates of unobserved clonotypes. For all TCRbeta clonotypes obtained by the gDNA method from several donors, generation probabilities were computed with OLGA. TCRdb retrieved this table from immuneACCESS and kept in-frame rearrangements only. Not all clones are present; in checked studies, unresolved V genes account for under half, and no reason is known for the remainder. Clonal size and the V and J genes are those of that table, whereas D and trimming came from the DNA. The sample yields around 510,000 clones; approximately 95% were counted once. Jointly, the top ten make up under 0.065% of the sample.

The donors were healthy, HIV-negative adults who had no recently reported acute infections or vaccinations. Only Caucasian adults living in Nashville, Tennessee, USA were represented among the donors. CD4+ T cells were enriched by magnetic negative selection; naive cells were then positively selected on CD45RA, and the negative fraction formed the memory subset. Blood was collected by leukapheresis, and PBMCs were isolated by Ficoll-Histopaque density gradient centrifugation and then cryopreserved in liquid nitrogen vapor phase. Analytical flow cytometry was used to check the purity and quantity of every magnetically sorted T cell population. Genomic DNA was isolated from each sorted fraction and quantified by UV absorbance on a Nanodrop 2000c. The record originates from a study of shared clonotypes between healthy human individuals (dated by TCRdb to 2020 to 2022). Regarding the study in general: A couple of women and a few men aged 18 to 49 years were included in the cohort. Per donor, three plates each were used for CD4 naive and CD4 memory, two for CD8 naive, and one for CD8 memory. Blood TCR repertoires of five healthy adults were deeply sequenced to estimate repertoire size and the extent of clonotype sharing between individuals. Libraries were prepared and TCR repertoires were sequenced by different laboratories using diverse techniques, in order to increase sequencing depth and limit assay-specific biases. Between about 0.85 and 9.5 billion PBMCs per donor were obtained by leukapheresis.

General findings and caveats noted by the study authors: Even with the large sequencing depth, rarefaction of the sorted-subset datasets indicated that sequencing was incomplete. Based on pairwise subsampling, the degree of clonotype sharing among donors was expected to be affected by sequencing depth. Estimated clonotype richness was generally larger for naive than for memory subsets. Clonotypes shared by all four sorted-subset donors showed higher generation probabilities than non-shared clonotypes. Because the study included a small number of donors, the genetic and exposure-history diversity represented was limited. Sampling was restricted to blood, and TCR repertoires in tissues likely differ from the TCR repertoires found in blood. Sharing across four donors was observed for approximately 5% of naive CD4, 3.5% of naive CD8, over 2% of memory CD4, and around 0.42% of memory CD8 clonotypes.

Reading the germline V gene gives CDR1 MNHEY and CDR2 SVGAGI. Deletion took 6 bases off V and 2 bases off J, with a span of 11 bases between the germline ends. The cysteine opens and the phenylalanine closes a CDR3 of 15 amino acids. Solely the CDR3 DNA is kept, with 45 bases framed from the first base. The sequenced sample consisted of naive CD4+ T cells sorted from blood. The sample's cell subset or site label, in plain terms: CD45RA+ positively selected. The chain uses TRBV6-5 and TRBJ2-6; D gene: possibly TRBD2, on 6 matching bases. The receptor comes from a woman in her twenties or thirties in good health. The nucleotide sequence is TGTGCCAGCAGAGAGGGACTCACTGGGGCCAACGTCCTGACTTTC. It is translated as CASREGLTGANVLTF.